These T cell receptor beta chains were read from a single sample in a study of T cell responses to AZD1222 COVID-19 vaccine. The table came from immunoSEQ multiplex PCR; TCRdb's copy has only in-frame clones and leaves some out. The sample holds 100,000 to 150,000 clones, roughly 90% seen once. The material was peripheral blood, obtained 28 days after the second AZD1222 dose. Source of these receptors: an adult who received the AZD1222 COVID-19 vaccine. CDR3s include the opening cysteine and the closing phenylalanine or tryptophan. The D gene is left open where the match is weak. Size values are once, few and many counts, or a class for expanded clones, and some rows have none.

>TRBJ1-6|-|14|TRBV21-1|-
TGTGCCAGCAGCTCCAAGGCGCCTTATTCACCCCTCCACTTT
CASSSKAPYSPLHF
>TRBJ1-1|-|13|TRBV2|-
TGTGCCAGCAGTCTCCAGGGAGATTGGAAAGCTTTCTTT
CASSLQGDWKAFF
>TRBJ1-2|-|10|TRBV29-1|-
TGCAGCGTTGCACCGGACGGCTACACCTTC
CSVAPDGYTF
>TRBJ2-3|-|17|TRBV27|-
TGTGCCAGCAGTTCCCTCGAGACCCATCTTTACACAGATACGCAGTATTTT
CASSSLETHLYTDTQYF
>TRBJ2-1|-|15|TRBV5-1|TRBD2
TGCGCCAGTGGACTAGCGGGAGCCGCCGGGGGTGAGCAGTTCTTC
CASGLAGAAGGEQFF
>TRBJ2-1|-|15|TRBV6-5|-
TGTGCCAGCAGCCATAACAGGGTGGGGCCCAATGAGCAGTTCTTC
CASSHNRVGPNEQFF
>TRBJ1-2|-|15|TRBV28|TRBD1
TGTGCCAGCAGTTTTCCGGACAGGACGCACTATGGCTACACCTTC
CASSFPDRTHYGYTF
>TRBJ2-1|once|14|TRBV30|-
TGTGCCTGGAGTTCCGGGAGCACCTACAATGAGCAGTTCTTC
CAWSSGSTYNEQFF
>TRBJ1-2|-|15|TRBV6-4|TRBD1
TGTGCCAGCAGTGAGGGGACAGGGAAAGGCTATGGCTACACCTTC
CASSEGTGKGYGYTF
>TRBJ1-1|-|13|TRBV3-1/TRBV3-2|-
TGTGCCAGCAGGCGGGGGCTGAACACTGAAGCTTTCTTT
CASRRGLNTEAFF
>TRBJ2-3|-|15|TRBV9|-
TGTGCCAGCAGCGAGTCGCCGCGGAACACAGATACGCAGTATTTT
CASSESPRNTDTQYF
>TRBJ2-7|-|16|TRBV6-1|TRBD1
TGTGCCAGCAGTGCCGGACAGGGCTACCTCTCCTACGAGCAGTACTTC
CASSAGQGYLSYEQYF
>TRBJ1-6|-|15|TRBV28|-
TGTGCCTGCAAGAGGGGGGAGTCGTACGGTTCACCCCTCCACTTT
CACKRGESYGSPLHF
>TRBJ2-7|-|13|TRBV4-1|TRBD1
TGCGCCAGCAGCCTTCGACAGGGGCGAGAGCAGTACTTC
CASSLRQGREQYF
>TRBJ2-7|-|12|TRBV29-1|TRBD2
TGCAGCGTTGCTAGCGGAAGCTACGAGCAGTACTTC
CSVASGSYEQYF
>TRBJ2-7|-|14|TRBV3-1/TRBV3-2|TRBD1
TGTGCCAGCAGCCAAACCGGGACAGGCGACGAGCAGTACTTC
CASSQTGTGDEQYF
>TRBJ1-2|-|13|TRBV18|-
TGTGCCAGCTCACCACCAGCAAACTATGGCTACACCTTC
CASSPPANYGYTF
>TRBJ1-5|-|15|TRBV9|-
TGTGCCAGCAGCGTAGAAGGCAGATCTTATCAGCCCCAGCATTTT
CASSVEGRSYQPQHF
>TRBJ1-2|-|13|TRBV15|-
TGTGCCACCAGCAGAGACAGGTCCTATGGCTACACCTTC
CATSRDRSYGYTF
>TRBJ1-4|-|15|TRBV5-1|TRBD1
TGCGCCAGCAGCTTGCTTACAGGGGACAATGAAAAACTGTTTTTT
CASSLLTGDNEKLFF
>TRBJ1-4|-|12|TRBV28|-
TGTGCCAGCAGTTCAACTCCCGGATCACTGTTTTTT
CASSSTPGSLFF
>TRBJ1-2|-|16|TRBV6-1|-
TGTGCCAGCAGTGCGACCCAACAGGGAGGTTGGGGTGGCTACACCTTC
CASSATQQGGWGGYTF
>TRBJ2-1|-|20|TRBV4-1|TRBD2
TGCGCCAGCAGCCATTTTTCCGGGACTAGCGGGACGAGCTCCTACAATGAGCAGTTCTTC
CASSHFSGTSGTSSYNEQFF
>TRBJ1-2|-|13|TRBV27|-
TGTGCCAGCACCGGAAACACCCACTATGGCTACACCTTC
CASTGNTHYGYTF
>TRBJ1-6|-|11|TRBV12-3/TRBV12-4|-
TGTGCCAGCAGCCGGGGCTTACCCCTCCACTTT
CASSRGLPLHF